This TCR beta chain was sequenced for a study of blood T cell repertoires in COVID-19. As for the study in general: Samples taken during acute and convalescent COVID-19 were collected in the United States, Italy and Spain. From T cells, B-cell-depleted T cells, or PBMCs came the material, which was cDNA or gDNA.

From germline, CDR1 is MRHNA and CDR2 SNTAGT. The CDR3 contains 15 residues. J was trimmed by 3 bases and V by 3 bases; bases with no gene match: 6. In the original analysis: Estimation of nucleated cell counts was performed using reference gene primer amplification. TCRdb's copy holds only in-frame clones and misses some; the assay was immunoSEQ multiplex PCR. The V and J calls and clone size were taken over from that table, and D and trimming were inferred from the DNA. The sample lists around 100,000 clones; 75% to 95% were seen once. The chain couples TRBV6-4 to TRBJ2-7; TRBD1 matches 9 bases. This receptor was identified in a man between 18 and 35 years old with acute or convalescent COVID-19. Sequencing used peripheral blood. DNA for the CDR3: TGTGCCAGCAGTGAATCTACAGGGGGCGGCTACGAGCAGTACTTC. It specifies CASSESTGGGYEQYF.